These 9 T cell receptor beta chains originate from one sample sequenced in a study of T cell responses to AZD1222 COVID-19 vaccine. Sequenced by immunoSEQ multiplex PCR; TCRdb stores in-frame clones only, minus some. This sample has 150,000 or so clones, with around 88% found just once. This material consisted of peripheral blood, taken on day 0 of MenACWY control vaccination. The receptors originated from an adult in good health.

This chain uses TRBV19 with TRBJ2-7, with a tentative D call TRBD2 (6 bases). This CDR3 is 14 amino acids long. From germline, CDR1 is LNHDA and CDR2 SQIVND (reference sequence). Trimming pared 10 bases from V and 2 bases from J, leaving 18 bases between. DNA of the CDR3: TGTGCCACCCGTCCCCGTGGAGGGGCCTACGAGCAGTACTTC. This translates into CATRPRGGAYEQYF.

The gene calls are TRBV7-2 and TRBJ2-7, with 7 positions matching TRBD1. The CDR3 sequence is 13 residues long. J was trimmed by 3 bases and V by 5 bases; bases with no gene match: 4. Looked up from germline, CDR1 is SGHTA and CDR2 is FQGNSA. The CDR3 DNA is TGTGCCAGCAGCCGGGACAGAGACTACGAGCAGTACTTC. Protein product: CASSRDRDYEQYF.

V usage is TRBV27 and J usage is TRBJ2-7; D not resolved. V was trimmed by 7 bases and J by 2 bases, leaving 3 bases between them. The CDR3 has 10 amino acids. Looked up from germline, CDR1 is MNHEY and CDR2 is SMNVEV (reference sequence). The CDR3 bases are TGTGCCAGCATGACCTACGAGCAGTACTTC. Its translation: CASMTYEQYF.

This sequence joins TRBV12-3 or TRBV12-4 and TRBJ1-1; D gene unclear. The CDR3 contains 13 residues. Trimming pared 5 bases from V and 5 bases from J, leaving 12 bases between. CDR3 loop: CASSAGRTTEAFF. The CDR3 DNA follows: TGTGCCAGCAGTGCGGGCAGAACAACTGAAGCTTTCTTT.

This sequence joins TRBV27 and TRBJ2-7; the D gene is possibly TRBD2 (5 bases). In germline, CDR1 is MNHEY, CDR2 SMNVEV (reference sequence). Trimming removed 3 bases at V and 2 bases at J, with 8 bases between. The CDR3 runs 13 residues. CDR3 DNA: TGTGCCAGCAGTTTGAACGGGGCCTACGAGCAGTACTTC. Translated: CASSLNGAYEQYF.

The rearrangement joins TRBV7-2 to TRBJ2-2; 10 nucleotides line up with TRBD1. Germline CDR1 reads SGHTA; CDR2 reads FQGNSA. This CDR3 region has 14 residues. V was clipped by 6 bases and J by 5 bases; unmatched bases: 3. The CDR3, as DNA: TGTGCCAGCAGAGGACAGGGGGGGACCGGGGAGCTGTTTTTT. Its protein is CASRGQGGTGELFF.

J is TRBJ1-5 and V is TRBV6-5; 9 bases are shared with TRBD1. J gave up 6 bases and V 5 bases, and 5 bases lay outside the gene matches. Germline V gene lookup returns CDR1 MNHEY and CDR2 SVGAGI. This CDR3 has 14 residues. The CDR3 protein is CASSPDRGFQPQHF. The DNA for the CDR3 is TGTGCCAGCAGTCCCGACAGGGGGTTTCAGCCCCAGCATTTT.

V is TRBV18 and J is TRBJ1-1; no firm D call. CDR3 length: 15 amino acids. Looked up from germline, CDR1 is KGHSH and CDR2 is LQKENI. V dropped 3 bases and J dropped 3 bases, with 14 bases sitting between them. The CDR3 bases are TGTGCCAGCTCACCTGCGGGTCGGGTTTACACTGAAGCTTTCTTT. Translation gives CASSPAGRVYTEAFF.

This chain links TRBV11-3 with TRBJ1-5; D remains unclear. The CDR3 runs 13 residues. The V gene's germline CDR1 is SGHNT and CDR2 YENEEA. With 5 bases removed from V and 7 bases from J, the gap between germline ends came to 12 bases. CDR3 nucleotides: TGTGCCAGCAGCGCCAGGCGGGAACAGCCCCAGCATTTT. It codes for CASSARREQPQHF.